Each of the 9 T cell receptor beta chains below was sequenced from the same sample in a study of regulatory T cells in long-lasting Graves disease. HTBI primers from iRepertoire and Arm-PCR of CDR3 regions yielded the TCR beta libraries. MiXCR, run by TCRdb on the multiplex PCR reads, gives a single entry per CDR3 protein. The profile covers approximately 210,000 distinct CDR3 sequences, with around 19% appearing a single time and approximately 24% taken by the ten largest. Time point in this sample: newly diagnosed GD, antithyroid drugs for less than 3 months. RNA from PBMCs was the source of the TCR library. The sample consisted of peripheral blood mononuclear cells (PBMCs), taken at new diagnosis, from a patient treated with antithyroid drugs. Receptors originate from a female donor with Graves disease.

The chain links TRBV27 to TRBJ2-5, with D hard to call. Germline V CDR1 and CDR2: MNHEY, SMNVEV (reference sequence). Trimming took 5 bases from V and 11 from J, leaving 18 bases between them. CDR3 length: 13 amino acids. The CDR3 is CASSPSSYNEQYF. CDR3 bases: TGTGCCAGCAGTCCGTCGAGCTACAATGAGCAGTACTTC.

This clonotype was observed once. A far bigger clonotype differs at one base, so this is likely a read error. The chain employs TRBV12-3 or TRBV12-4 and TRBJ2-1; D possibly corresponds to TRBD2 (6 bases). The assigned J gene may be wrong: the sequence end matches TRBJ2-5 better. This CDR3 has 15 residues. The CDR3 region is CASSFGLAGIGTQYF. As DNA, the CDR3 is TGTGCCAGCAGTTTTGGCCTCGCGGGGATCGGGACCCAGTACTTC.

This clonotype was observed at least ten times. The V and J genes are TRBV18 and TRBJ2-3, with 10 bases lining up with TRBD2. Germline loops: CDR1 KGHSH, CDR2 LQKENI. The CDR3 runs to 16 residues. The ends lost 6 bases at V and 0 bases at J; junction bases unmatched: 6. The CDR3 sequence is CASSQLAGLSTDTQYF. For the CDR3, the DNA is TGTGCCAGCTCTCAACTAGCGGGACTTAGCACAGATACGCAGTATTTT.

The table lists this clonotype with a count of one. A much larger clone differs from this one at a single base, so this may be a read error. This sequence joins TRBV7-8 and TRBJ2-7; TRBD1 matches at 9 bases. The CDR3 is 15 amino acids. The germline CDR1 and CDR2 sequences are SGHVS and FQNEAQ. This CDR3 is CAGSSTGTGRYEQYF. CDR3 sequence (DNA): TGTGCCGGCAGCTCTACCGGGACAGGGAGGTACGAGCAGTACTTC.

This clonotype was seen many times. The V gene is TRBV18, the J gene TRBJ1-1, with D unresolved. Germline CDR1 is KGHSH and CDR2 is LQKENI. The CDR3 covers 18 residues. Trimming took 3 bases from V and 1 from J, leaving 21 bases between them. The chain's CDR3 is CASSPVDQGLLGNTEAFF. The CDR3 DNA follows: TGTGCCAGCTCACCGGTGGACCAAGGGCTCCTGGGGAACACTGAAGCTTTCTTT.

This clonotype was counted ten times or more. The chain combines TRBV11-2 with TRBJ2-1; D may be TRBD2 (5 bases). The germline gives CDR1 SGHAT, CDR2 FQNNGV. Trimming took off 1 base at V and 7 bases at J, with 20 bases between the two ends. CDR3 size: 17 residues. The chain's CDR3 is CASSLVATGQALNEQFF. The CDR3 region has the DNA TGTGCCAGCAGCTTAGTAGCGACGGGTCAGGCTCTGAATGAGCAGTTCTTC.

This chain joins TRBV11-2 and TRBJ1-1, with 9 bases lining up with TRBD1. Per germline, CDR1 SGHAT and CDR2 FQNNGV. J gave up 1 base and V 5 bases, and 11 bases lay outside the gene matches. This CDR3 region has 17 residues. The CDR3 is CASSPKDRGQRNTEAFF. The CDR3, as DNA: TGTGCCAGCAGCCCCAAGGACAGGGGCCAGAGGAACACTGAAGCTTTCTTT.

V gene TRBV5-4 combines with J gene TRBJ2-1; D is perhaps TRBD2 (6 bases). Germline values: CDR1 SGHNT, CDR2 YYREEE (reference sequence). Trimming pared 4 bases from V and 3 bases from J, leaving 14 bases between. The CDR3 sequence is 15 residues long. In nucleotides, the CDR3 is TGTGCCAGCAGCCGGGAGAATCTAAACTACAATGAGCAGTTCTTC. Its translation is CASSRENLNYNEQFF.

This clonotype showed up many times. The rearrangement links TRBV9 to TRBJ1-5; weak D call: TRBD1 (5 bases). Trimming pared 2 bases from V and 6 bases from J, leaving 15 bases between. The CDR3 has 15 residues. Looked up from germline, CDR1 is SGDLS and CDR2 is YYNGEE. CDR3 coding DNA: TGTGCCAGCAGCGTGAGCCGTGATGGGGGTCAGCCCCAGCATTTT. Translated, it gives CASSVSRDGGQPQHF.